This record looks at one T cell receptor beta chain sequence and its context. What it recognizes is unknown. These data belong to a study of T-cell memory formation after mild COVID-19. Whole-study findings and limits: Contracting clones from day 15 to 85 had balanced CD4/CD8; later expanders favoured CD4+. Contracting CD4+ clones were located mainly in CM and EM, and CD8+ clones in EMRA. Pre-infection memory showed some responding clones, and this suggested that cross-reactive memory joined.

With constant-segment primers, 5'RACE yielded cDNA libraries of TCR alpha and TCR beta that carried sample barcodes and UMIs. Each CDR3 protein is one row after TCRdb ran MiXCR on the 5' RACE reads. Here the sample spans 450,000 or so distinct CDR3 sequences, around 20% being singletons. Germline CDR1 GTSNPN, CDR2 SVGIG (reference sequence). There are 14 residues in the CDR3. V lost 0 bases and J 1 base, leaving 9 bases between the germline ends. The origin of this receptor is an adult woman who had mild COVID-19 (a few samples of this study predate the infection). Cell type and time point are not known. The V call is TRBV30, the J call TRBJ1-1; possible D gene TRBD1, 6 bases. What was sequenced was PBMCs or a T cell subset sorted from them (not recorded which). For the CDR3, the DNA is TGTGCCTGGAGTGTACAGGGCTGGAACACTGAAGCTTTCTTT. It codes for CAWSVQGWNTEAFF.